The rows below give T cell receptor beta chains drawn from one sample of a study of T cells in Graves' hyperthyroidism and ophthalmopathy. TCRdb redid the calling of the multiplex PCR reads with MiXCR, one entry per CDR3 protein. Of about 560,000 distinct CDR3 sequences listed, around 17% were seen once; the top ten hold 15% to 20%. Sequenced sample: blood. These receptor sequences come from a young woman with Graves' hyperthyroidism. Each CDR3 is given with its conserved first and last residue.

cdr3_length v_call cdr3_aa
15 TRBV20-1 CSARDFSGRTDTQYF
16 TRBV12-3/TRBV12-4 CASTYTWDRSFYGYTF
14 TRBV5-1 CASSFQGATDTQYF
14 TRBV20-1 CSAYPLLGGNEQFF
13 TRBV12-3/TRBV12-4 CASSNRGADTQYF
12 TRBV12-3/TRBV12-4 CASSPWGYEQYF
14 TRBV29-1 CSVGGLAGVDEQYF
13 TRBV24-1 CATSDLGGIGQFF
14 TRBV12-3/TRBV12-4 CASSLGTRSNEQFF
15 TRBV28 CASSFRDRGLSEQFF
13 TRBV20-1 CSAISESNTEAFF
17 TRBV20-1 CSARDTLAGGDTGELFF
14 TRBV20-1 CSASGGATNEKLFF
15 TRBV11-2 CASRSSTGANSPLHF
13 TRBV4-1 CASSQVVIETQYF
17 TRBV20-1 CSAPGPGAITTNEKLFF
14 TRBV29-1 CSVAASNLGAEAFF
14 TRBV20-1 CSARVGPGNSPLHF
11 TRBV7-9 CASTPGYEQYF
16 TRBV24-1 CATSDPLRDRGGKQYF
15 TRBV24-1 CATGDRGEGTDTQYF
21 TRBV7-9 CASSLFFSGVSRGTSRYEQYF
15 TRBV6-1 CASSELSQKKETQYF
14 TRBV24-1 CATSRASSYNEQFF
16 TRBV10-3 CAGTGTASSSGNTIYF
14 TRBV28 CASSLFPPFAEQYF
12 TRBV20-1 CSARRGRDGYTF
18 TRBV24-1 CATSDASGEGLDYNEQFF
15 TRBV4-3 CASSQGARTTSPLHF
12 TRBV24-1 CATSDRNYGYTF
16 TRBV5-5 CASSRGTVFSGNTIYF
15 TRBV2 CASSARVMTTGELFF
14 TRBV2 CASSEPQGAYEQYF
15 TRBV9 CASSVESSRGEKLFF
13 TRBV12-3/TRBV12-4 CASSSGRADTQYF
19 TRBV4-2 CASSHIRRYRGLWFYGYTF
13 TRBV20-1 CSARVGGEETQYF
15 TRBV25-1 CASSGGRYSGNTIYF
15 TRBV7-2 CASSRLAGAYNEQFF
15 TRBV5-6 CASSLGLGVVETQYF
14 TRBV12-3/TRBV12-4 CASSPPQVTGELFF
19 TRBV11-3 CASSAGDRGPGGMNTEAFF
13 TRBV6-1 CASSERGTSQYTF
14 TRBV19 CASSIGRGLSEAFF
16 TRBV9 CASSVQPTGAGEKLFF
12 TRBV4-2 CASSRPSGELFF
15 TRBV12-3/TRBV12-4 CASSLTRALKNIQYF
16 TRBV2 CASSLTSGGRRETQYF
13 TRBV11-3 CASSLMLFETQYF
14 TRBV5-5 CASSLAGVNYGYTF
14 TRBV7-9 CASSLRDPYNEQFF
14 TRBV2 CASRRQGGGYGYTF
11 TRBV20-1 CSAGGDTEAFF
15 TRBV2 CASNTDRLNTGELFF